These T cell receptor beta chains were read from a single sample in a study of cytomegalovirus exposure and HLA in healthy donors. Produced via immunoSEQ multiplex PCR; TCRdb's table is partial and in-frame only. The sample gives about 160,000 clones, roughly 85% of which show up once; around 0.89% is in the top ten. Sequencing was carried out using PBMCs. Every receptor here comes from a woman aged 45-59 years in good health and CMV-seropositive. Both conserved end residues are part of each CDR3.

>TRBJ1-3|TRBV6-6
CASSSPDSGNTIYF
>TRBJ1-2|TRBV2
CASSEAIVRTAEGYTF
>TRBJ2-2|TRBV4-1
CASRSGTVNTGELFF
>TRBJ2-2|TRBV5-1
CASSLPGITGELFF
>TRBJ2-3|TRBV6-1
CASNLGLATDTQYF
>TRBJ1-2|TRBV30
CAWSRDRPYGYTF
>TRBJ2-7|TRBV27
CASSHSAGTITYEQYF
>TRBJ1-1|TRBV6-5
CASSNPHRAFTEAFF
>TRBJ1-6|TRBV27
CASSSGSANNSPLHF
>TRBJ2-1|TRBV6-5
CASSLSGSSYNEQFF
>TRBJ1-1|TRBV2
CASKLQGTVTEAFF
>TRBJ2-5|TRBV11-2
CASSFGPRKSETQYF
>TRBJ2-1|TRBV5-8
CASSLLINEQFF
>TRBJ1-1|TRBV9
CASSVEQGAEAFF
>TRBJ1-6|TRBV18
CASSPLQGRNSPLHF
>TRBJ2-3|TRBV2
CASMKARGQSTDTQYF
>TRBJ2-1|TRBV7-9
CASSFGGSYNEQFF
>TRBJ2-7|TRBV25-1
CASSNRNSYEQYF
>TRBJ1-6|TRBV4-3
CASSQDAAAANSPLHF
>TRBJ2-4|TRBV27
CASSPAGTGGNIQYF
>TRBJ2-7|TRBV4-1
CASSRRDRYEQYF
>TRBJ1-1|TRBV5-1
CASSLEDRGRMRMNTEAFF
>TRBJ1-6|TRBV2
CASKDRDDSPLHF
>TRBJ1-4|TRBV19
CASSIGLTGGTNEKLFF
>TRBJ2-7|TRBV7-9
CASSLVAGQGYEQYF
>TRBJ2-3|TRBV7-9
CASSLTSGGDWDF
>TRBJ2-7|TRBV15
CATSMGQGVTYEQYF
>TRBJ1-2|TRBV19
CASSVGLDNGYTF
>TRBJ1-2|TRBV29-1
CSVEDSGILNYGYTF
>TRBJ1-1|TRBV4-1
CASSQATRGTEAFF
>TRBJ2-7|TRBV28
CASSLLGVEEQYF
>TRBJ2-1|TRBV27
CASSLSTGPYNEQFF
>TRBJ2-7|TRBV6-1
CASSVYTYEQYF
>TRBJ2-5|TRBV27
CASSLKLAGGQETQYF
>TRBJ1-2|TRBV2
CASSDDRGSYTF
>TRBJ2-7|TRBV9
CASSVDRGHEQYF